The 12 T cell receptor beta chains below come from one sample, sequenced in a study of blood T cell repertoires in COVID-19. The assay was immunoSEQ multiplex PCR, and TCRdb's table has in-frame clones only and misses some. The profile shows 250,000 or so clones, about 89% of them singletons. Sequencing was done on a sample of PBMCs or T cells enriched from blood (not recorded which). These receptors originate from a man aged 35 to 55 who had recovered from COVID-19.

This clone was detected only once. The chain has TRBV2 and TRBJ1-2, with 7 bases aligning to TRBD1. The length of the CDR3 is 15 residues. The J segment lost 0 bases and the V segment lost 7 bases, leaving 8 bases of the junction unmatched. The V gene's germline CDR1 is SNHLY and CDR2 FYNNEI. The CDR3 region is CASNPRTGANYGYTF. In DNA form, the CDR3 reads TGTGCCAGCAATCCCAGGACAGGAGCTAACTATGGCTACACCTTC. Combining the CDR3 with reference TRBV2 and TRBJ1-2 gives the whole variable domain EPEVTQTPSHQVTQMGQEVILRCVPISNHLYFYWYRQILGQKVEFLVSFYNNEISEKSEIFDDQFSVERPDGSNFTLKIRSTKLEDSAMYFCASNPRTGANYGYTFGSGTRLTVV.

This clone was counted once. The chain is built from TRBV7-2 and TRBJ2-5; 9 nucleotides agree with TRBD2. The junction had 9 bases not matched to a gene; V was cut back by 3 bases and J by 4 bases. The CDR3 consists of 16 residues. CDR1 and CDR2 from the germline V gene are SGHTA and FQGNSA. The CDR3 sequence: CASSFLVAGGAETQYF. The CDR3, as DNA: TGTGCCAGCAGCTTCCTCGTTGCGGGAGGGGCAGAGACCCAGTACTTC.

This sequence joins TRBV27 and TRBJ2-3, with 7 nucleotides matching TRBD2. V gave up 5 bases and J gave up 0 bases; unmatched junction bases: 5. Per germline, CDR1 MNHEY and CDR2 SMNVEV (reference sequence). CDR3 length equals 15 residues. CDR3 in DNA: TGTGCCAGCAGTCCTTCACTAGCGAGCACAGATACGCAGTATTTT. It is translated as CASSPSLASTDTQYF.

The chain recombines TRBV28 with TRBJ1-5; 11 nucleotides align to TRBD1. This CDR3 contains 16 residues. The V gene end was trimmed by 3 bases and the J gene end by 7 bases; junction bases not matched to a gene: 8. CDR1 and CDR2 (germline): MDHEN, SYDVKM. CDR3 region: CASSLPGQGAGQPQHF. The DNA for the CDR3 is TGTGCCAGCAGTTTGCCCGGACAGGGGGCTGGCCAGCCCCAGCATTTT.

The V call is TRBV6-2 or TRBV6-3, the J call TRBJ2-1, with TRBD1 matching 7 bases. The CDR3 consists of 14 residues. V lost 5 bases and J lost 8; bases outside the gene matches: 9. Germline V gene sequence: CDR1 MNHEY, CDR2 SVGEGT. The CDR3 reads CASSDRQGGHEQFF. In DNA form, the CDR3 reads TGTGCCAGCAGTGATCGACAGGGTGGGCATGAGCAGTTCTTC.

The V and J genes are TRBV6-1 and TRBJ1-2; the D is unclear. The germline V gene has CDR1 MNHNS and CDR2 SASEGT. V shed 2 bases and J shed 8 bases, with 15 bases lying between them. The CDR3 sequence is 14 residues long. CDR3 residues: CASSEPGLGWGYTF. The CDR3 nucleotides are TGTGCCAGCAGTGAACCGGGGTTGGGCTGGGGCTACACCTTC.

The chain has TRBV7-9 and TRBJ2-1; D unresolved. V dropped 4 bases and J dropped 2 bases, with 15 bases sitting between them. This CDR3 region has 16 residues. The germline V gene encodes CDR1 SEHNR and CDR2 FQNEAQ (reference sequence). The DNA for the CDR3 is TGTGCCAGCAGCTCCACTACACATACTACCTACAATGAGCAGTTCTTC. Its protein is CASSSTTHTTYNEQFF.

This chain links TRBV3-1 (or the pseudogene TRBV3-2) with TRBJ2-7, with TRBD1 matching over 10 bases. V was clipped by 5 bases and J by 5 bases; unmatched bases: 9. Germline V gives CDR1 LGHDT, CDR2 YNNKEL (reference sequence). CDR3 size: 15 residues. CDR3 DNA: TGTGCCAGCAGCAGACCGGGACAGGGGACTAACGAGCAGTACTTC. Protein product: CASSRPGQGTNEQYF.

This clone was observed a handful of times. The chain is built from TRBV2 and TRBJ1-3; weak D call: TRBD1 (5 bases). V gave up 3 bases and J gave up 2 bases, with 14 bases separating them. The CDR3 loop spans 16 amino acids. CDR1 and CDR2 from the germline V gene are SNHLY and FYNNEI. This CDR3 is CASSDQGRSPGNTIYF. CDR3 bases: TGTGCCAGCAGTGATCAGGGCCGTTCTCCTGGAAACACCATATATTTT.

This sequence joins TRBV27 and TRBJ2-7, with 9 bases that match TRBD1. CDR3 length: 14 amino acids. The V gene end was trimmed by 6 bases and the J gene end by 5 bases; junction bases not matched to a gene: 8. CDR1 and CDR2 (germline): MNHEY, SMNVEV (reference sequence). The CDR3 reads CASRVVGQGNEQYF. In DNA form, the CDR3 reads TGTGCCAGCAGAGTGGTGGGACAGGGTAACGAGCAGTACTTC.

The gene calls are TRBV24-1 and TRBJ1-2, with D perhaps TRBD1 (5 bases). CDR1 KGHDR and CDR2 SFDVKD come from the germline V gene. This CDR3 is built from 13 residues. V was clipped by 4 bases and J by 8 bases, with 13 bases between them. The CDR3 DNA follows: TGTGCCACCAGTGACCCAGGGTTTAAGGGCTACACCTTC. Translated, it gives CATSDPGFKGYTF.

The CDR3 nucleotides are TGCGCCAGCAGCTCCGAAACGACAGGACCCACCAGAAGCTCCTACAATGAGCAGTTCTTC. Translated: CASSSETTGPTRSSYNEQFF. This chain joins TRBV5-1 and TRBJ2-1; tentative D call: TRBD1 (6 bases). This CDR3 contains 20 residues. Germline CDR1 SGHRS, CDR2 YFSETQ. V was trimmed by 3 bases and J by 0 bases, leaving 25 bases between them.